This T cell receptor beta chain comes out of a study of blood T cell repertoires in COVID-19. Study information: T cells, B-cell-depleted T cells, or PBMCs provided the cDNA or gDNA that served as material.

Participant age was roughly 18 to 89 years, and participants resided in about two dozen US areas. Clinical history as reported by participants underpinned cohort assignment. Symptom resolution, clearance, or two negative PCRs marked the recovered donors of Cohort 3. The data were produced by immunoSEQ multiplex PCR, yet TCRdb's version contains in-frame clones alone and is incomplete. The sample carries 150,000 or so clones, around 80% recorded once. Germline lookup yields CDR1 ENHRY and CDR2 SYGVKD. The V and J ends lost 2 bases and 0 bases respectively, with 8 bases between them. This CDR3 is built from 14 residues.

The chain combines TRBV10-3 with TRBJ2-7; tentative D call: TRBD2 (5 bases). The sample consisted of PBMCs or T cells enriched from blood (not recorded which). The receptor's source is a man aged 50 to 60 who had recovered from COVID-19. The CDR3, as DNA: TGTGCCATCAGTGAGAAAGGGAGCTCCTACGAGCAGTACTTC. Translation gives CAISEKGSSYEQYF.